This T cell receptor beta chain appears in the sequencing data of a study of read filtering for tumor transcriptome and immune sequencing. For the study at large: Mean patient age was roughly 72 years, range roughly 45 to 85; some 17 male, roughly 14 female.

The CDR3 is made up of 15 amino acids. The ends were cut back, 6 bases at V and 2 bases at J, with 16 bases in the middle. Per germline, CDR1 SNHLY and CDR2 FYNNEI. Study outcomes and limitations: Compared with RNA-seq, IR-seq gave much higher clonotype depth and reliability. In IR-seq, single-read clonotypes were about 81.9% of clonotypes but around 3.5% of reads.

A word on this clonotype: What it recognizes is unknown.

This library used roughly 430 ng RNA and molecular barcoded adaptors spanning alpha/delta and beta/gamma chains. TCRdb itself ran the reads through MiXCR, one entry per CDR3 protein. The sample consists of 100,000 to 150,000 distinct CDR3 sequences, around 14% of them appearing once. The chain employs TRBV2 and TRBJ1-2, with D perhaps TRBD1 (6 bases). This receptor was taken from a donor aged 40 or over with multiple myeloma. Material for sequencing was a population of CD138-negative cells sorted from bone marrow. This CDR3 reads CASRPMTGANYGYTF. The CDR3 DNA reads as TGTGCCAGCAGACCCATGACAGGCGCAAACTATGGCTACACCTTC.